Listed below are T cell receptor beta chains from one sample, sequenced in a study of CD8+CD57+ T cells in acquired aplastic anemia. TCRdb reprocessed the reads with MiXCR, giving one entry per CDR3 protein. The sample has some 200,000 distinct CDR3 sequences; over 40% are singletons. The material sequenced was sorted CD4+, CD8+, or CD8+CD57+ T cells (not recorded which) from PBMCs. These receptors were obtained from a human donor with aplastic anemia. Both conserved end residues are part of each CDR3. The order of the fields is V gene, clone size, D gene, CDR3 length, J gene, CDR3 protein, CDR3 DNA. A D gene is named only where the DNA matches it firmly. Only some rows state a clone size, as once, few, many or a class for expanded clones.

V gene: TRBV7-9; clone size: once; D gene: NA; CDR3 length: 13; J gene: TRBJ2-3; CDR3 protein: CASSLPHDRKQYF; CDR3 DNA: TGTGCCAGCAGCTTACCCCATGACAGGAAGCAGTATTTT
V gene: TRBV11-2; clone size: many; D gene: TRBD1; CDR3 length: 14; J gene: TRBJ1-6; CDR3 protein: CASSQGQRNSPLHF; CDR3 DNA: TGTGCCAGCAGCCAGGGACAGAGAAATTCACCCCTCCACTTT
V gene: TRBV29-1; clone size: many; D gene: NA; CDR3 length: 12; J gene: TRBJ2-1; CDR3 protein: CSGGLLGNEQFF; CDR3 DNA: TGCAGCGGCGGCCTGTTGGGGAATGAGCAGTTCTTC
V gene: TRBV2; clone size: NA; D gene: TRBD1; CDR3 length: 14; J gene: TRBJ2-7; CDR3 protein: CASRGQGDAYEQYF; CDR3 DNA: TGTGCCAGCAGGGGACAGGGGGACGCCTACGAGCAGTACTTC
V gene: TRBV9; clone size: many; D gene: NA; CDR3 length: 15; J gene: TRBJ2-7; CDR3 protein: CASSGGSGGLGEQYF; CDR3 DNA: TGTGCCAGCAGCGGGGGGAGCGGTGGGCTGGGGGAGCAGTACTTC
V gene: TRBV15; clone size: many; D gene: NA; CDR3 length: 13; J gene: TRBJ2-1; CDR3 protein: CATTTGTYNEQFF; CDR3 DNA: TGTGCCACGACTACCGGGACGTACAATGAGCAGTTCTTC
V gene: TRBV15; clone size: many; D gene: NA; CDR3 length: 16; J gene: TRBJ2-4; CDR3 protein: CATSSLTNLAKNIQYF; CDR3 DNA: TGTGCCACCAGCAGCCTCACGAATTTAGCCAAAAACATTCAGTACTTC
V gene: TRBV10-3; clone size: NA; D gene: NA; CDR3 length: 14; J gene: TRBJ1-4; CDR3 protein: CAISERGSSGKLFF; CDR3 DNA: TGTGCCATCAGTGAGAGGGGTTCCTCTGGAAAACTGTTTTTT
V gene: TRBV12-3/TRBV12-4; clone size: NA; D gene: TRBD2; CDR3 length: 17; J gene: TRBJ2-1; CDR3 protein: CASSLEVFGGGSNEQFF; CDR3 DNA: TGTGCCAGCAGTTTAGAGGTTTTTGGCGGGGGGTCCAATGAGCAGTTCTTC
V gene: TRBV15; clone size: NA; D gene: NA; CDR3 length: 13; J gene: TRBJ2-1; CDR3 protein: CATSRDLRYGQFF; CDR3 DNA: TGTGCCACCAGCAGAGACTTGCGGTATGGGCAGTTCTTC
V gene: TRBV6-2/TRBV6-3; clone size: many; D gene: NA; CDR3 length: 16; J gene: TRBJ1-4; CDR3 protein: CASSYRRGLTNEKLFF; CDR3 DNA: TGTGCCAGCAGTTATCGTCGGGGTCTCACTAATGAAAAACTGTTTTTT
V gene: TRBV20-1; clone size: many; D gene: NA; CDR3 length: 13; J gene: TRBJ2-1; CDR3 protein: CSARMGSLNEQFF; CDR3 DNA: TGCAGTGCTAGAATGGGCTCTCTCAATGAGCAGTTCTTC
V gene: TRBV7-3; clone size: many; D gene: TRBD1; CDR3 length: 15; J gene: TRBJ2-3; CDR3 protein: CASSQWTGRTDTQYF; CDR3 DNA: TGTGCCAGCAGCCAGTGGACAGGTCGCACAGATACGCAGTATTTT
V gene: TRBV5-1; clone size: few; D gene: NA; CDR3 length: 15; J gene: TRBJ1-2; CDR3 protein: CASSLVRGDDYGYTF; CDR3 DNA: TGCGCCAGCAGCTTGGTGCGGGGGGACGACTATGGCTACACCTTC
V gene: TRBV7-8; clone size: many; D gene: NA; CDR3 length: 13; J gene: TRBJ1-2; CDR3 protein: CASSLQGSYGYTF; CDR3 DNA: TGTGCCAGCAGCCTACAAGGATCCTATGGCTACACCTTC
V gene: TRBV7-6; clone size: many; D gene: TRBD2; CDR3 length: 19; J gene: TRBJ2-3; CDR3 protein: CASSLPLGSGGEITDTQYF; CDR3 DNA: TGTGCCAGCAGCTTACCGCTGGGTAGCGGGGGGGAGATCACAGATACGCAGTATTTT
V gene: TRBV2; clone size: many; D gene: NA; CDR3 length: 12; J gene: TRBJ2-7; CDR3 protein: CASKGSAYEQYF; CDR3 DNA: TGTGCCAGCAAGGGGTCCGCCTACGAGCAGTACTTC
V gene: TRBV20-1; clone size: many; D gene: NA; CDR3 length: 14; J gene: TRBJ1-5; CDR3 protein: CSARNVGQEQPQHF; CDR3 DNA: TGCAGTGCTAGAAACGTTGGCCAGGAACAGCCCCAGCATTTT
V gene: TRBV13; clone size: NA; D gene: TRBD1; CDR3 length: 16; J gene: TRBJ1-2; CDR3 protein: CASSEGRDRVYYGYTF; CDR3 DNA: TGTGCCAGCAGTGAAGGTCGGGACAGGGTTTACTATGGCTACACCTTC
V gene: TRBV7-2; clone size: many; D gene: NA; CDR3 length: 14; J gene: TRBJ1-2; CDR3 protein: CASSRADGSYGYTF; CDR3 DNA: TGTGCCAGCAGCCGCGCGGATGGATCCTATGGCTACACCTTC
V gene: TRBV10-1; clone size: once; D gene: NA; CDR3 length: 13; J gene: TRBJ2-3; CDR3 protein: CASSEQHGDTQYF; CDR3 DNA: TGCGCCAGCAGTGAGCAACATGGGGATACGCAGTATTTT
V gene: TRBV7-2; clone size: NA; D gene: NA; CDR3 length: 15; J gene: TRBJ1-1; CDR3 protein: CASSFEAGQGHEAFF; CDR3 DNA: TGTGCCAGCAGCTTTGAGGCAGGCCAGGGACATGAAGCTTTCTTT
V gene: TRBV11-2; clone size: many; D gene: NA; CDR3 length: 12; J gene: TRBJ2-7; CDR3 protein: CASSLAGAEQYF; CDR3 DNA: TGTGCCAGCAGCTTAGCAGGGGCCGAGCAGTACTTC
V gene: TRBV19; clone size: NA; D gene: NA; CDR3 length: 13; J gene: TRBJ2-5; CDR3 protein: CASRWYTEETQYF; CDR3 DNA: TGTGCCAGTAGGTGGTACACTGAAGAGACCCAGTACTTC